The entry below describes one TCR beta chain. Trimming removed 5 bases at V and 1 base at J, with 9 bases between. Germline V gene data show CDR1 as SEHNR and CDR2 as FQNEAQ (reference sequence). The length of the CDR3 is 14 residues. This sample was included in a study of cytomegalovirus exposure and HLA in healthy donors. The PCR ran on 60 Vbeta and 13 Jbeta primers. Sequencing was performed with immunoSEQ multiplex PCR; in TCRdb, only in-frame clones are kept and a portion is missing. This sample carries around 150,000 clones, roughly three quarters of them seen once, and the ten largest clones take roughly 4%.

The sequenced sample consisted of PBMCs. V and J are TRBV7-9 and TRBJ1-5; no definite D call. This TCR came from a human donor in good health. The CDR3 sequence is CASSPPGSNQPQHF. CDR3 DNA sequence: TGTGCCAGCAGCCCCCCGGGAAGCAATCAGCCCCAGCATTTT.